This T cell receptor (beta chain) was obtained from a study of cytomegalovirus exposure and HLA in healthy donors. Whole-study results and caveats: Many donors carried some public TCRs, although rarity characterized most TCR sequences. Confirmation in vitro established that a few CMV-associated chains were specific for CMV antigens.

This clone was counted a few times. Antigen: not known. TCRdb keeps only in-frame clones here, not all; method: immunoSEQ multiplex PCR. The sample carries around 240,000 clones, 90% recorded once. The V and J ends lost 2 bases and 3 bases, in that order; junction bases with no gene match: 4. Germline values: CDR1 MRHNA, CDR2 SNTAGT. The length of the CDR3 is 15 residues. V usage is TRBV6-4 and J usage is TRBJ2-3, with 8 bases lining up with TRBD2. The sequence derives from a woman aged 18 to 35 in good health and CMV-seronegative. Source material: PBMCs. The CDR3: CASSDRVAGTDTQYF. DNA of the CDR3: TGTGCCAGCAGTGACCGGGTAGCGGGAACAGATACGCAGTATTTT.